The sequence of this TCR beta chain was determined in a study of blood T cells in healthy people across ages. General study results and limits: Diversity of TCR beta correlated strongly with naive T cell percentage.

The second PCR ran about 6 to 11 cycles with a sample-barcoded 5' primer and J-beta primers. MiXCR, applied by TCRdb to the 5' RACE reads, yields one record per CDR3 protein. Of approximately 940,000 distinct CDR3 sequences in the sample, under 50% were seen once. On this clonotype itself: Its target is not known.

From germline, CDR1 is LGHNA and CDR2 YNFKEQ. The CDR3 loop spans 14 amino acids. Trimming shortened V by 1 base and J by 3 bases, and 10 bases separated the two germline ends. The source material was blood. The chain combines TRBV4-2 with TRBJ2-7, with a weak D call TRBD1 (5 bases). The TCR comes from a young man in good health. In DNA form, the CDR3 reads TGTGCCAGCAGCCAAGGGGGCGCAGACTACGAGCAGTACTTC. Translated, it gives CASSQGGADYEQYF.